The T cell receptor (beta chain) under discussion was sequenced for a study of T cells in Graves' hyperthyroidism and ophthalmopathy. Study observations and caveats: The blood repertoire included most of the expanded thyroid clonotypes above 0.001. A model of 13 V-J pairs discriminated ophthalmopathy from stable hyperthyroidism.

RNA transcripts were the template for amplifying TCR beta CDR3 regions. The HTBI primer set was used in a first-round RT-PCR of the TCR CDR3. MiXCR, applied by TCRdb to the multiplex PCR reads, yields one record per CDR3 protein. The sample holds 300,000 to 450,000 distinct CDR3 sequences, about 15% seen once. This clonotype has a handful of counts. What it recognizes is unknown. Each patient was aged 18 to 65 and had newly diagnosed hyperthyroidism of under 2 months' duration. The diagnoses drew upon clinical symptoms, serum thyroxine and TRAb, thyroid ultrasound and orbital computed tomography. This CDR3 comprises 12 residues. Germline V CDR1 and CDR2: SQVTM, ANQGSEA. V lost 3 bases to trimming and J lost 6 bases, with 11 bases between them.

This TCR derives from a woman aged 55-69 years with Graves' hyperthyroidism. This chain connects TRBV29-1 to TRBJ1-2; D may be TRBD1 (5 bases). The specimen sequenced was blood. In DNA, the CDR3 is TGCAGCGTTGAGGGGCAGGATAATGGCTACACCTTC. This translates into CSVEGQDNGYTF.